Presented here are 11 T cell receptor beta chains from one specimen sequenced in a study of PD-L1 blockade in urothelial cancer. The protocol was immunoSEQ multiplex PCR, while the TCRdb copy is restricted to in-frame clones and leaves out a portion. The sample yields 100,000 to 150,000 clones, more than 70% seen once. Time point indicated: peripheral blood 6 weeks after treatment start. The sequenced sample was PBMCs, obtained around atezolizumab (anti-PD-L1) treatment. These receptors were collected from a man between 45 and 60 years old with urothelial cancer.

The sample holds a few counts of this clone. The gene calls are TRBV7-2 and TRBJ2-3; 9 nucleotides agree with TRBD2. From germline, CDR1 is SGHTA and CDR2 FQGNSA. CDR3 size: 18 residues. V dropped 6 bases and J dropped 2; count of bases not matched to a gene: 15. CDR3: CASSRLPRLAESTDTQYF. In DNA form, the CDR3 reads TGTGCCAGCAGTCGTCTTCCGCGACTAGCGGAGTCCACAGATACGCAGTATTTT.

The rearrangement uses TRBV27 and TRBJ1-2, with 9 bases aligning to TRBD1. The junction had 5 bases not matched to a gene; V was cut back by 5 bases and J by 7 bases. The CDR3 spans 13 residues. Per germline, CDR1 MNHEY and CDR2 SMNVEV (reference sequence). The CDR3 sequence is CASSGQGIRGYTF. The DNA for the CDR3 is TGTGCCAGCAGTGGACAGGGGATTCGTGGCTACACCTTC.

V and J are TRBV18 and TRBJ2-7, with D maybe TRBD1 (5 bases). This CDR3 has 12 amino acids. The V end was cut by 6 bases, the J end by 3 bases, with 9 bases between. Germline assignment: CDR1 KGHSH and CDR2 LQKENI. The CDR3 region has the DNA TGTGCCAGCTCGGACATGGGCTACGAGCAGTACTTC. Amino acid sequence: CASSDMGYEQYF.

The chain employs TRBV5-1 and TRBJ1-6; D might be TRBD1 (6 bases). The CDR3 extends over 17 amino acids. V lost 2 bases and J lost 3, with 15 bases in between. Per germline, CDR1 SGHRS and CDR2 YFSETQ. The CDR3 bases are TGCGCCAGCAGCTTCGGGCGAGGGGGGGACTATAATTCACCCCTCCACTTT. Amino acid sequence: CASSFGRGGDYNSPLHF.

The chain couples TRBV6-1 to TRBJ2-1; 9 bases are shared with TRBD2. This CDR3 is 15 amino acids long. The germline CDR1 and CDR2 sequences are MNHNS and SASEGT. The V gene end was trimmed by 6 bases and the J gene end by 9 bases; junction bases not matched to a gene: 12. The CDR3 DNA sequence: TGTGCCAGCAGGTGGGAGCGGGAGGCCCCTGTTGAGCAGTTCTTC. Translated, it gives CASRWEREAPVEQFF.

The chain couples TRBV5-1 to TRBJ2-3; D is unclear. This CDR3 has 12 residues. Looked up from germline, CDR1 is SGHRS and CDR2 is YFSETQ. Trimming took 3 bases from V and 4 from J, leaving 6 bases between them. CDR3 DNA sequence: TGCGCCAGCAGCTCCGACTCAGATACGCAGTATTTT. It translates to CASSSDSDTQYF.

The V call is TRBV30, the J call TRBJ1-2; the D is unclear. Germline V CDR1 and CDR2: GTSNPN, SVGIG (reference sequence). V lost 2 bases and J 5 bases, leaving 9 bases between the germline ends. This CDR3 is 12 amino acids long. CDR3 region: CAWSHGIYGYTF. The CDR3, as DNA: TGTGCCTGGAGTCACGGGATTTATGGCTACACCTTC.

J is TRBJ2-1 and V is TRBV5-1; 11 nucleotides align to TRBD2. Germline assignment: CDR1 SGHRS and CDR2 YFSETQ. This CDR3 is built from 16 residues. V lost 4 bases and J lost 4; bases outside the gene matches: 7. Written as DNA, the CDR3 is TGCGCCAGCAGCCTCCTAGCGGGAGGAGAATACAATGAGCAGTTCTTC. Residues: CASSLLAGGEYNEQFF.

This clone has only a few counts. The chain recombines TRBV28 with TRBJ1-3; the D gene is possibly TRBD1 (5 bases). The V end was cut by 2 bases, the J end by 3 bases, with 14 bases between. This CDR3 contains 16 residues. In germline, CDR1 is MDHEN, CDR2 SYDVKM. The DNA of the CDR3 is TGTGCCAGCAGTTTAGCTCAGGGCTATCTTGGAAACACCATATATTTT. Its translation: CASSLAQGYLGNTIYF.

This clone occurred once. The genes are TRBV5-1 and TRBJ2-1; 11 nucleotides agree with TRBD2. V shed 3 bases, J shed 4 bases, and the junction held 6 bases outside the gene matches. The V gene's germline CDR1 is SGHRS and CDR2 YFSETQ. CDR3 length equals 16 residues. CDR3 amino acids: CASSSIIAGGYNEQFF. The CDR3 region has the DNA TGCGCCAGCAGCTCAATCATAGCGGGAGGGTACAATGAGCAGTTCTTC.

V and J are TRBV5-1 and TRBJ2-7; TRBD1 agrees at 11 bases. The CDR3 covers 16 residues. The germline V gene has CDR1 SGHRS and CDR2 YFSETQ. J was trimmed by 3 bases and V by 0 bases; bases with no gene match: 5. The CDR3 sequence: CASSLGTGGFIYEQYF. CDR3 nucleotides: TGCGCCAGCAGCTTGGGGACAGGGGGCTTTATCTACGAGCAGTACTTC.